Sequencing of this T cell receptor (beta chain) was carried out in a study of shared clonotypes between healthy human individuals. In the study overall: Serving as donors were two women and three men, whose ages spanned 18 to 49.

Details on this clone: Its specificity is not known.

Naive CD8 cells comprised CD45RO-negative, CCR7-positively selected cells, excluding terminally differentiated effector memory CD45RA+ cells. Whole-study results and caveats: With few donors, the genetic and exposure-history diversity represented was limited. Several donors held about 5% of naive CD4 clonotypes in common.

Some clones are missing from TCRdb's copy, which holds only in-frame ones; the method was immunoSEQ multiplex PCR. The data contain about 2 million clones, about 95% of them singletons. Sample: naive CD8+ T cells sorted from blood. The sequence was obtained from a man between 18 and 29 years old in good health.

CDR3 nucleotides: TGTGCCAGCAGCGTATCGTCAGAGGGCAATGAGCAGTTCTTC. Its translation: CASSVSSEGNEQFF. This chain joins TRBV9 and TRBJ2-1; possibly TRBD2 for D (5 bases). CDR1 is SGDLS and CDR2 is YYNGEE in the germline V gene. Deletions cut 1 base from V and 6 bases from J, with 11 bases between. CDR3 length: 14 residues.